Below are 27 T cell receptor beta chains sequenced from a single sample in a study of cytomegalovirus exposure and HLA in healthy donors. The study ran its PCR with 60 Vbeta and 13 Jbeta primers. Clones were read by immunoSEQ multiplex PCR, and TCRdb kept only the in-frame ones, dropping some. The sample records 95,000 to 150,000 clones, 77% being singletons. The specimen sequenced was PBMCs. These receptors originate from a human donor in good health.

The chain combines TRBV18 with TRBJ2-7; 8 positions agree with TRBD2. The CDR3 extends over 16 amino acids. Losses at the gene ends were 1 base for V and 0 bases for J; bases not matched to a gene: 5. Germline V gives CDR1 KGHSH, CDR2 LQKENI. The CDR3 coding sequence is TGTGCCAGCTCACCACTCTCAGCGGGAGCCTCCTACGAGCAGTACTTC. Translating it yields CASSPLSAGASYEQYF.

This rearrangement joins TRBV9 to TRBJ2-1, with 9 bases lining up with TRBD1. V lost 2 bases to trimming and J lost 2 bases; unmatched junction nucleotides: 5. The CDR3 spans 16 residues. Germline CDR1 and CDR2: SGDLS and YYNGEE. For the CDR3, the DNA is TGTGCCAGCAGCGTGGGACAGGGTTGGACCTACAATGAGCAGTTCTTC. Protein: CASSVGQGWTYNEQFF.

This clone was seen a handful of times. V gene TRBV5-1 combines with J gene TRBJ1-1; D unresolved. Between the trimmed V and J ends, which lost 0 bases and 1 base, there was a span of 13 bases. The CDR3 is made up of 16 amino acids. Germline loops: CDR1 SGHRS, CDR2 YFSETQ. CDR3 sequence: CASSLVFSSPNTEAFF. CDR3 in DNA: TGCGCCAGCAGCTTGGTATTTAGCAGTCCGAACACTGAAGCTTTCTTT.

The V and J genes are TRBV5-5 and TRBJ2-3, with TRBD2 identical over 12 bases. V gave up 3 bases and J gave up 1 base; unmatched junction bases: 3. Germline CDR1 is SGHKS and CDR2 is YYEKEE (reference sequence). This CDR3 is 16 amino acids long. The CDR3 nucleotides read TGTGCCAGCAGCTCTAGACTAGCGGGAGGCACAGATACGCAGTATTTT. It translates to CASSSRLAGGTDTQYF.

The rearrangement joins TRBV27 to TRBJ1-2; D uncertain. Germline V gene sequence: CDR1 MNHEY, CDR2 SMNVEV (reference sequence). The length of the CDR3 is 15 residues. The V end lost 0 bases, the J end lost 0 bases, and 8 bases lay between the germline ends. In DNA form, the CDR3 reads TGTGCCAGCAGTTTATCGTTGGGAGCTAACTATGGCTACACCTTC. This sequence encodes CASSLSLGANYGYTF.

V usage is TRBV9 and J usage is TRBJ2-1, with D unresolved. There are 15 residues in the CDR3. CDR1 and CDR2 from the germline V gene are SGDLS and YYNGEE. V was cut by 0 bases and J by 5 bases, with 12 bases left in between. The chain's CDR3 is CASSVAAGLHNEQFF. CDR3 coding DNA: TGTGCCAGCAGCGTAGCCGCAGGCCTCCACAATGAGCAGTTCTTC. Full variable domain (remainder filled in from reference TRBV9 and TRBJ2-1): DSGVTQTPKHLITATGQRVTLRCSPRSGDLSVYWYQQSLDQGLQFLIQYYNGEERAKGNILERFSAQQFPDLHSELNLSSLELGDSALYFCASSVAAGLHNEQFFGPGTRLTVL.

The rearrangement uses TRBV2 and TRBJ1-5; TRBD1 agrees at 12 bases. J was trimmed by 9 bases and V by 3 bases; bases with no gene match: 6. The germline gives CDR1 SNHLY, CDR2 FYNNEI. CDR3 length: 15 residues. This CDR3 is CASSDRGQGAWPQHF. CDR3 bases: TGTGCCAGCAGTGATCGGGGACAGGGGGCTTGGCCCCAGCATTTT.

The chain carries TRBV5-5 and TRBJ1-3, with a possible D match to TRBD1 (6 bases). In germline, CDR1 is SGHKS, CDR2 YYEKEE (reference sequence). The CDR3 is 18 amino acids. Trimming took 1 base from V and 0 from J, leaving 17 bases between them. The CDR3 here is CASSLFRLQGSSGNTIYF. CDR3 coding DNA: TGTGCCAGCAGCTTGTTTCGTTTGCAGGGGAGCTCTGGAAACACCATATATTTT.

CDR3 loop: CASSDRPGQGPDTQYF. The CDR3 DNA is TGTGCCAGCAGTGATCGCCCGGGACAGGGGCCAGATACGCAGTATTTT. The gene calls are TRBV6-4 and TRBJ2-3; TRBD1 matches at 10 bases. V shed 3 bases, J shed 4 bases, and the junction held 7 bases outside the gene matches. CDR1 MRHNA and CDR2 SNTAGT come from the germline V gene. The CDR3 consists of 16 residues.

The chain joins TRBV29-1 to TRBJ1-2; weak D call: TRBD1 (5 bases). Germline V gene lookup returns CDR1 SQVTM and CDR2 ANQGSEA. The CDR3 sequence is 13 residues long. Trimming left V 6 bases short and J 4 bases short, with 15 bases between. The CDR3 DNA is TGCAGCGTGAGGAGTGCCGGGGGCTATGGCTACACCTTC. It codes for CSVRSAGGYGYTF.

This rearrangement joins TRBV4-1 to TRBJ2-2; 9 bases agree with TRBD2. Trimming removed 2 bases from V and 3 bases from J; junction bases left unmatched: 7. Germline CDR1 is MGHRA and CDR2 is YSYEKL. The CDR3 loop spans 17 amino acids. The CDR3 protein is CASSQIRAGGHTGELFF. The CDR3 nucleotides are TGCGCCAGCAGCCAAATCAGGGCGGGAGGGCACACCGGGGAGCTGTTTTTT.

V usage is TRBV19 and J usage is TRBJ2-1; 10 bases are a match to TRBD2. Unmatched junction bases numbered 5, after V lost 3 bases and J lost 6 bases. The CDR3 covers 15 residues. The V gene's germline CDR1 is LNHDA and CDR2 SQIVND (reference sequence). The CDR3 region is CASSMRTSGGNEQFF. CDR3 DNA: TGTGCCAGTAGTATGCGGACTAGCGGAGGCAATGAGCAGTTCTTC.

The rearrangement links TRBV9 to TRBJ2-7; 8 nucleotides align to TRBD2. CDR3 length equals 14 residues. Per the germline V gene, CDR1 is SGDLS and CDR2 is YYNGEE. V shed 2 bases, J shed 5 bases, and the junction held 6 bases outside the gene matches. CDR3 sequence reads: CASSVSGRVHEQYF. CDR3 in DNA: TGTGCCAGCAGCGTCAGCGGGAGAGTCCACGAGCAGTACTTC.

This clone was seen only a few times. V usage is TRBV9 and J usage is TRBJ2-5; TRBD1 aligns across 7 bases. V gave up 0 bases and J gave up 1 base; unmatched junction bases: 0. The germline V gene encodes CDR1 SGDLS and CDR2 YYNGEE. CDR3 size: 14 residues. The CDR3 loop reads CASSVGDSQETQYF. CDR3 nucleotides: TGTGCCAGCAGCGTAGGGGACAGCCAAGAGACCCAGTACTTC.

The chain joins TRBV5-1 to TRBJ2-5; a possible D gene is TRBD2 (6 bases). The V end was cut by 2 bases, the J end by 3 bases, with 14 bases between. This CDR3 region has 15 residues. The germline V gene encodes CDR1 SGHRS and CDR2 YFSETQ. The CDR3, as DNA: TGCGCCAGCAGCTTAGTAGGGACTCCCAAAGAGACCCAGTACTTC. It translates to CASSLVGTPKETQYF.

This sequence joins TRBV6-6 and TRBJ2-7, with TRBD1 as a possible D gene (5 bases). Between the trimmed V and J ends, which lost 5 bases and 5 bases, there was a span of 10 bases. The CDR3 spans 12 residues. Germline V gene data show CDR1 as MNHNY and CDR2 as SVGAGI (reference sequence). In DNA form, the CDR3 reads TGTGCCAGCAGTGACAGCAATAACGAGCAGTACTTC. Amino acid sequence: CASSDSNNEQYF.

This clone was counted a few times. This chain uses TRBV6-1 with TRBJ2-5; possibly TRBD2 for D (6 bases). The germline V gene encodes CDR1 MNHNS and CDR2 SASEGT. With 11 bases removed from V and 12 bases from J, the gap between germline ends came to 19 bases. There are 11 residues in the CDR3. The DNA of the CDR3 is TGTGCCTCCTCCCAACCGGGACTGGAGTACTTC. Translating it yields CASSQPGLEYF.

In nucleotides, the CDR3 is TGTGCCAGCAGTTCGCAGAATGATTCACCCCTCCACTTT. It is translated as CASSSQNDSPLHF. This chain links TRBV6-5 with TRBJ1-6; no reliable D call. CDR3 length: 13 residues. Germline loops: CDR1 MNHEY, CDR2 SVGAGI. V shed 4 bases and J shed 8 bases, with 9 bases lying between them.

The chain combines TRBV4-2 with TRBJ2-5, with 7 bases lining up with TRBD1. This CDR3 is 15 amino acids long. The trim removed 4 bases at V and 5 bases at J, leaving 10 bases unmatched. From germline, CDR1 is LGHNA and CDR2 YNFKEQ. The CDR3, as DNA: TGTGCCAGCAGCCCGGACAGGTACGGGCGGGAGACCCAGTACTTC. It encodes CASSPDRYGRETQYF.

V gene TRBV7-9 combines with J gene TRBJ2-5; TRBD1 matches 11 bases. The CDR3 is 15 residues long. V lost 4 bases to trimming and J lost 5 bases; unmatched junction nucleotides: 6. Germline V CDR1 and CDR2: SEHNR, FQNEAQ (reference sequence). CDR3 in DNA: TGTGCCAGCAGCTCGCGGACAGGGGGCATGGAGACCCAGTACTTC. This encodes CASSSRTGGMETQYF.

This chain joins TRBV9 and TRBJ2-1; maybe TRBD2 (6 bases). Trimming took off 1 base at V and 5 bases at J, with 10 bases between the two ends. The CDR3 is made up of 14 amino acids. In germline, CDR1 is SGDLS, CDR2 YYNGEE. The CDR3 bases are TGTGCCAGCAGCGTACTTGGCGGGGACAATGAGCAGTTCTTC. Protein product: CASSVLGGDNEQFF.

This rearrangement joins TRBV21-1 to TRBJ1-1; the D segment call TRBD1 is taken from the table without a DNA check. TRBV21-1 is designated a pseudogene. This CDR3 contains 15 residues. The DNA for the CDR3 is TGTGCCAGCAGCCTACGGGACAGGGATAACACTGAAGCTTTCTTT. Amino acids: CASSLRDRDNTEAFF.

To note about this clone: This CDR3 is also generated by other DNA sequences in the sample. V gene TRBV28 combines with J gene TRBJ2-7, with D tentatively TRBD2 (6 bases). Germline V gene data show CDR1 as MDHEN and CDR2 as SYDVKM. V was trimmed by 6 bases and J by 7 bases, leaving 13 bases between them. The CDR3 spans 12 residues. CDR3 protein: CASSPGLREQYF. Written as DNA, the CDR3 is TGTGCCAGCAGCCCGGGACTCAGAGAGCAGTACTTC.

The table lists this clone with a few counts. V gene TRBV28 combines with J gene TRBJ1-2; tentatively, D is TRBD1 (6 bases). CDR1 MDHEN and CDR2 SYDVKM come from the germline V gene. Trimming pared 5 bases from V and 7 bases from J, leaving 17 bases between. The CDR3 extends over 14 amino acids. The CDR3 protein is CASSRAGAKVGYTF. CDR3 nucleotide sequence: TGTGCCAGCAGTAGGGCGGGGGCAAAAGTTGGCTACACCTTC.

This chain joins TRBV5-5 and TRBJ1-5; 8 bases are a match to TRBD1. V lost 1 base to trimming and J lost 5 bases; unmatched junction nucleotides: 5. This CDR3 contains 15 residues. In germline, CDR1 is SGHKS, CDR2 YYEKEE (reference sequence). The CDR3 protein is CASSLSDRGYQPQHF. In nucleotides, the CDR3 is TGTGCCAGCAGCTTGTCTGACAGGGGATATCAGCCCCAGCATTTT.

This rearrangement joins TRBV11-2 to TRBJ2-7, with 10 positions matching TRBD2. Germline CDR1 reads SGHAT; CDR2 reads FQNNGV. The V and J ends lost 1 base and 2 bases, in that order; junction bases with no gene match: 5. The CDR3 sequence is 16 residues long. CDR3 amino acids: CASSLALSGRAYEQYF. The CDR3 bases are TGTGCCAGCAGCTTAGCCTTGAGCGGGAGGGCCTACGAGCAGTACTTC.

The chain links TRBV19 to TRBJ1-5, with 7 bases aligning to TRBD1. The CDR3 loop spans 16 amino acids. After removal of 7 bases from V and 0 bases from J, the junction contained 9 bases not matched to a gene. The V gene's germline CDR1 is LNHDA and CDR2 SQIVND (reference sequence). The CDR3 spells CASKLGTVYSNQPQHF. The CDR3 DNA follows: TGTGCCAGTAAACTCGGGACAGTTTATAGCAATCAGCCCCAGCATTTT.